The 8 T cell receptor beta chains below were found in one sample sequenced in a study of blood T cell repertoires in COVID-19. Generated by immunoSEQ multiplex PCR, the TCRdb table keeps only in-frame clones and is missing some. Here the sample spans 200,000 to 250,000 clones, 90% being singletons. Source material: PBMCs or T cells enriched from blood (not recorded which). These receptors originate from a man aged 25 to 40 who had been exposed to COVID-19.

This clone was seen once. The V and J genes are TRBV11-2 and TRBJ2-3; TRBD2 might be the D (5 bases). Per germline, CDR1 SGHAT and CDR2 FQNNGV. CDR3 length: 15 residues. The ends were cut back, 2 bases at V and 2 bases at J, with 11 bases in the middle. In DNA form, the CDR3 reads TGTGCCAGCAGCTTACTCTCCGGGATCACAGATACGCAGTATTTT. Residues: CASSLLSGITDTQYF. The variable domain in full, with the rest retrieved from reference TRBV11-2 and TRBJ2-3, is EAGVAQSPRYKIIEKRQSVAFWCNPISGHATLYWYQQILGQGPKLLIQFQNNGVVDDSQLPKDRFSAERLKGVDSTLKIQPAKLEDSAVYLCASSLLSGITDTQYFGPGTRLTVL.

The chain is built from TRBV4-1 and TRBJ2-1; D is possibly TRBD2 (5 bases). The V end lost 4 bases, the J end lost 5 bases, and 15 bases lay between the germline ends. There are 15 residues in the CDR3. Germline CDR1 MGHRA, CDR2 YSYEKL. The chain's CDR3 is CASSPGGRRNNEQFF. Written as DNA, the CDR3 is TGCGCCAGCAGCCCCGGAGGAAGGAGAAACAATGAGCAGTTCTTC.

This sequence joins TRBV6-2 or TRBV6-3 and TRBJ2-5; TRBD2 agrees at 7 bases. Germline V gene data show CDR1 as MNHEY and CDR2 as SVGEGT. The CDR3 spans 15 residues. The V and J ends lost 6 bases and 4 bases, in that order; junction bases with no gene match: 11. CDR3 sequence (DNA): TGTGCCAGCAGCCGCCATGGGAGGGGAGGAGAGACCCAGTACTTC. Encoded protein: CASSRHGRGGETQYF.

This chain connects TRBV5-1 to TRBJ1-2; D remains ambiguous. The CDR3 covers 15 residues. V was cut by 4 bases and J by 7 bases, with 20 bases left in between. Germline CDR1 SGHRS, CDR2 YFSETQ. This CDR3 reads CASSDGDPSRLGYTF. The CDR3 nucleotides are TGCGCCAGCAGCGACGGAGACCCCTCTAGGCTTGGCTACACCTTC.

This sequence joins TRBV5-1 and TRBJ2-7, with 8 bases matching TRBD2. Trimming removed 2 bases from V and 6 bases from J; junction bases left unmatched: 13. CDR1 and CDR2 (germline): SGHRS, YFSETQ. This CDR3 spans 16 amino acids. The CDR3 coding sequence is TGCGCCAGCAGCTTAGCTCAAGGGGGTGCGGGGGGCGAGCAGTACTTC. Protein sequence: CASSLAQGGAGGEQYF.

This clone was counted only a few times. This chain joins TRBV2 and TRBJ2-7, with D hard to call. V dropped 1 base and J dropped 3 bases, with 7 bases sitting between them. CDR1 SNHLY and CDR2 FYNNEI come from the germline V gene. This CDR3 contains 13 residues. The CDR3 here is CASSEEQFYEQYF. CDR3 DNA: TGTGCCAGCAGTGAAGAACAGTTCTACGAGCAGTACTTC.

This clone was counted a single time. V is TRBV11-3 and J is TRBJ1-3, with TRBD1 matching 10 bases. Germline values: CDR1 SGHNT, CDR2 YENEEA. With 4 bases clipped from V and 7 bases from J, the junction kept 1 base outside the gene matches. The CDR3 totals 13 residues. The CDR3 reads CASSSGQGNTIYF. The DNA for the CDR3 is TGTGCCAGCAGCTCGGGACAGGGGAACACCATATATTTT. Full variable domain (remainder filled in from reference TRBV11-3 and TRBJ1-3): EAGVVQSPRYKIIEKKQPVAFWCNPISGHNTLYWYLQNLGQGPELLIRYENEEAVDDSQLPKDRFSAERLKGVDSTLKIQPAELGDSAVYLCASSSGQGNTIYFGEGSWLTVV.

The CDR3 loop reads CASSQGGLGRVNTEAFF. The CDR3 DNA reads TGTGCCAGCAGCCAAGGGGGACTCGGTCGTGTCAACACTGAAGCTTTCTTT. This chain links TRBV3-1 (or the pseudogene TRBV3-2) with TRBJ1-1; the D gene is possibly TRBD1 (5 bases). This CDR3 comprises 17 residues. CDR1 is LGHDT, CDR2 YNNKEL, per germline (reference sequence). V was cut by 1 base and J by 2 bases, with 17 bases left in between.